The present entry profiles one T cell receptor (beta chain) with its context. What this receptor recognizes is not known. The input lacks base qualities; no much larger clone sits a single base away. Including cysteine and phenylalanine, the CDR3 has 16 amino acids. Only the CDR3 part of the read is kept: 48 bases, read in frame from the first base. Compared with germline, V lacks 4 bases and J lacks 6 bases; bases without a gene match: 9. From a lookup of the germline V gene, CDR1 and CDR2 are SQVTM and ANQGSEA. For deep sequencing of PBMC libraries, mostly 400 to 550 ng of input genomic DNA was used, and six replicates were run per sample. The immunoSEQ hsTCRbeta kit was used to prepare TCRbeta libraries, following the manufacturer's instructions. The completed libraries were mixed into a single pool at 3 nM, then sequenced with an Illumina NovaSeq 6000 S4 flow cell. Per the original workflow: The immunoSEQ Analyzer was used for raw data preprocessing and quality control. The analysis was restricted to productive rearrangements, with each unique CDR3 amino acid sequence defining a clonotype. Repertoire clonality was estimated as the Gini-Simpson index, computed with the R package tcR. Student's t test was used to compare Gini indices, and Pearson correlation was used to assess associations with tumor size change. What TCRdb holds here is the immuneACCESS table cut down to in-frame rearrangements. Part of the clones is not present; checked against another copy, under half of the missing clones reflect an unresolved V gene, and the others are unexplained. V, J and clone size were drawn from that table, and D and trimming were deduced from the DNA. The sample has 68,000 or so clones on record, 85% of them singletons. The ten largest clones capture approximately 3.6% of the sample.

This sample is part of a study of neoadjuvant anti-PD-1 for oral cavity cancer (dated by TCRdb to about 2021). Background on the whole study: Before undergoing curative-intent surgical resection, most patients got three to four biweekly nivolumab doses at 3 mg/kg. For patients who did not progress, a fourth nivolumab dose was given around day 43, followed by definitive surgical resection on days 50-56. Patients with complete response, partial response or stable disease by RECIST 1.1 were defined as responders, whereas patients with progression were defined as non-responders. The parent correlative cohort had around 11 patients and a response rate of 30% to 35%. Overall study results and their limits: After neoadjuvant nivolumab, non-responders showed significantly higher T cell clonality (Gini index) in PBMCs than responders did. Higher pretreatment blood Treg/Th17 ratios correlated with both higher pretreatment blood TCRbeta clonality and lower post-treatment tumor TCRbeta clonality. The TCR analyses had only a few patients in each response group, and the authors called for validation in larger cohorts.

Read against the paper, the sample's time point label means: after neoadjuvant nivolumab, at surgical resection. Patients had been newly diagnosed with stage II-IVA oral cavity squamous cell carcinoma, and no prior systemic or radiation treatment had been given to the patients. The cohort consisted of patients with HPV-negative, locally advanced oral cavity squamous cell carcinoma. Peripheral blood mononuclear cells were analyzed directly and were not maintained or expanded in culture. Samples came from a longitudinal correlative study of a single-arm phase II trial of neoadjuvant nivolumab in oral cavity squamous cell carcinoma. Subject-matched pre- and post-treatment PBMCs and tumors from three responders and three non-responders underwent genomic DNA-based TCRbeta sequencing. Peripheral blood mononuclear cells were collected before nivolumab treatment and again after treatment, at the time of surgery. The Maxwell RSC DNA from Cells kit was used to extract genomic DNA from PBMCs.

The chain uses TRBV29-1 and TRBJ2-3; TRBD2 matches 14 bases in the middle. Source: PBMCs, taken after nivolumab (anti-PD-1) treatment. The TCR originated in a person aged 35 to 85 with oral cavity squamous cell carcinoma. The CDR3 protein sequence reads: CSVGGLAGGFGDTQYF. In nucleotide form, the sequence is TGCAGCGTTGGTGGACTAGCGGGAGGATTTGGGGATACGCAGTATTTT.